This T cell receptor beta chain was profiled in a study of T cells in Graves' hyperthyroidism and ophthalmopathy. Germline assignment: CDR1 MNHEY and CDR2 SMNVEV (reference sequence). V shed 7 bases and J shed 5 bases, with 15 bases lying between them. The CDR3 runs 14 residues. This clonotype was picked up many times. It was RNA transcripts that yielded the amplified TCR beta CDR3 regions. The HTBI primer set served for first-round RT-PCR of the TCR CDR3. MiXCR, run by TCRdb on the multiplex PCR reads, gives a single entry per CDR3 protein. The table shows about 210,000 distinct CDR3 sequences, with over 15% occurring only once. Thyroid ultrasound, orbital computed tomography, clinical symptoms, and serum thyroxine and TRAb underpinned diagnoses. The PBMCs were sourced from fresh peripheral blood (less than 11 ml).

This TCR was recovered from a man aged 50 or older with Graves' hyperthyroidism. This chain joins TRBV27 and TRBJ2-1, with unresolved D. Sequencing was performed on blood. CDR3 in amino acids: CASTPLGSHNEQFF. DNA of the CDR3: TGTGCCAGCACTCCTCTAGGATCCCACAATGAGCAGTTCTTC.